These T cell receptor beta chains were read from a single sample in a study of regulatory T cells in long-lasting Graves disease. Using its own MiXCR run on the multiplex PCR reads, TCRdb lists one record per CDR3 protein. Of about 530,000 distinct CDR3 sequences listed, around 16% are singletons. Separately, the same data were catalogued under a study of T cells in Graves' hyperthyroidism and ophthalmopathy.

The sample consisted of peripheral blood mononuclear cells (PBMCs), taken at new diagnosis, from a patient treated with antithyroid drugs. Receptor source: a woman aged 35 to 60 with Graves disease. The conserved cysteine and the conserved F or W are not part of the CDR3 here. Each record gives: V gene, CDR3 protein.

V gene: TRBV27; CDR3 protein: ASTWTASTDTQY
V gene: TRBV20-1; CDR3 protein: SGSAVSTDTQY
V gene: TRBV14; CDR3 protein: ATSGPGANVLT
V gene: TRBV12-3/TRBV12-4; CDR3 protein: ASNPDRSYGYT
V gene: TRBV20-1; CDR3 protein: SARRGLAGGPDTQY
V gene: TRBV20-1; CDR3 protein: SARTVGRSETQY
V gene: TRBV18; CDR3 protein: ASSPPTGMGYNEQF
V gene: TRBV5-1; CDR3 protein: ASTVTGGNGNEQF
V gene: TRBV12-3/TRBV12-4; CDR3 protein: ASSLHLTGGRSPLH
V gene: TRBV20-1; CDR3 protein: SARGASGGRRQETQY
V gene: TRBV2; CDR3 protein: ASKELGAYNEQF
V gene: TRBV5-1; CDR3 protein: ASRAGAIQETQY
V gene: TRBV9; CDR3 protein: ASSVIQGPGANVLT
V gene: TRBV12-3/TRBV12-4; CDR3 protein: ASSSGRRTEAF
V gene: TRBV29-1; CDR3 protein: SVASSGANVLT
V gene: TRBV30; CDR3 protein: AWDTMTGLGTEAF
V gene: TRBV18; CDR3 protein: ASSPVETASTDTQY
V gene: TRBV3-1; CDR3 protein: ASSQGGPYEQY
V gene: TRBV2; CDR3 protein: ASGGQTETQY
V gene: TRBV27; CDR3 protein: ASSLSGREKLF
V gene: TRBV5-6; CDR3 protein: ASSFRSSQNYGYT
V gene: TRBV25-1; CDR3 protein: ASSGRYTDTQY
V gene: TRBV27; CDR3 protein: ASSLAGGPTGELF
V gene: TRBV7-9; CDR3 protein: ASSLVTGGQNEQF
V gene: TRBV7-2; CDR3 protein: ASSGSASGATDTQY
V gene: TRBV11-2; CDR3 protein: ASSGGQGISEQY
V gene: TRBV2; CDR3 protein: ASRKQGWSYEQY
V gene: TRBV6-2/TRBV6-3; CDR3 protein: ASSTTVLETQY
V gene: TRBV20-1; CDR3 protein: SARGIGGSYEQY
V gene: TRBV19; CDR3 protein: ASSMGQGGNQPQH
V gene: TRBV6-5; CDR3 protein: ASSSGGPQH
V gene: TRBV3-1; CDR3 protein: ASSLRGAEGQY
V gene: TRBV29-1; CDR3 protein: SVEGLGKGYT
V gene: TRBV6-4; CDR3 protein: ASSDQSYTDTQY
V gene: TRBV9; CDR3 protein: ASSVGAEGTDGYT
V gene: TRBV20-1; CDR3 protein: SATSGGSYNEQF
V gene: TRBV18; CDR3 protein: ASSPDGGWNTGELF
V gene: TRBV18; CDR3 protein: ASSPPWDTETQY
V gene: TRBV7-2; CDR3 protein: ASSPPRGTNTGELF
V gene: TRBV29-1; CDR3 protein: SVGQGGLLENIQD
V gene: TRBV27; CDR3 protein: ASSPLGDRTTEQY
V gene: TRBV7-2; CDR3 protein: ASSQFDRISGNTIY
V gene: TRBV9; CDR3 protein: ASSAGQMNTEAF
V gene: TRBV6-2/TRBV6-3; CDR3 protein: ASSYSSAGGRDTQY
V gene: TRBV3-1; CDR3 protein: ASSQVYGGGKLF
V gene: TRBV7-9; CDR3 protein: ASSESREPEAF
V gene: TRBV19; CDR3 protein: ASSIEPRVNEQY
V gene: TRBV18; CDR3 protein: ASSPISSRQGRAEKLF
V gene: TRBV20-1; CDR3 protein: SAREGQNTEAF
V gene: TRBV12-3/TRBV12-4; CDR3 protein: ASSSSGTSLH
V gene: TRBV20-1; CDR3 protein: SARDPGWGSPLH
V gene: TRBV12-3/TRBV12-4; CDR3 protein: ASSLNLGGFAETQY
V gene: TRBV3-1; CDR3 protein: ASSPGGGGETQY
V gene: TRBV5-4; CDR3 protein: ASSFDGLPGQWSSTDTQY